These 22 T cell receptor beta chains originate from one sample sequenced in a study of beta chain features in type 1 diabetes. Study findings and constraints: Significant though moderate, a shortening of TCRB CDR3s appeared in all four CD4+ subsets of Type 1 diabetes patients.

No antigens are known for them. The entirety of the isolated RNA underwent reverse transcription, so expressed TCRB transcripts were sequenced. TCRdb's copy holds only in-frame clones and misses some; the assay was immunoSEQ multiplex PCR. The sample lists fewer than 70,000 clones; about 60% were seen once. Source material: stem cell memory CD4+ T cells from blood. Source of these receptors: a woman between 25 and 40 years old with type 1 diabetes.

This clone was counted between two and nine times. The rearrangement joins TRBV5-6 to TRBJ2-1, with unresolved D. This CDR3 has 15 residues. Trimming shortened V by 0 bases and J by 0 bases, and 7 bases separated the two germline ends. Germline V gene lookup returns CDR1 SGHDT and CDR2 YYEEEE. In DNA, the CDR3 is TGTGCCAGCAGCTTGGGTCCCAGCTCCTACAATGAGCAGTTCTTC. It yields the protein CASSLGPSSYNEQFF.

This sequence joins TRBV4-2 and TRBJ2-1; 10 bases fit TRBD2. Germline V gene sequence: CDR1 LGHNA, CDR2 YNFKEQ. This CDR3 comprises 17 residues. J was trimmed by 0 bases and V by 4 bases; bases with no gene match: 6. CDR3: CASSLTLAGSSYNEQFF. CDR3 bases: TGTGCCAGCAGCCTGACACTAGCGGGGAGCTCCTACAATGAGCAGTTCTTC.

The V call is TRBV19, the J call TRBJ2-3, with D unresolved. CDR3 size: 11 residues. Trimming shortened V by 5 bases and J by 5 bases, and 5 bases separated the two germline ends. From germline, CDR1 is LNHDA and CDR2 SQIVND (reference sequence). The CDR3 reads CASSFGDTQYF. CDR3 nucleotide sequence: TGTGCCAGTAGTTTCGGAGATACGCAGTATTTT.

The chain's CDR3 is CASSGSGNEKLFF. The DNA of the CDR3 is TGTGCCAGCAGCGGCTCCGGGAATGAAAAACTGTTTTTT. V and J are TRBV2 and TRBJ1-4; D uncertain. The CDR3 is 13 residues long. V gave up 6 bases and J gave up 5 bases, with 10 bases separating them. Germline CDR1 and CDR2: SNHLY and FYNNEI.

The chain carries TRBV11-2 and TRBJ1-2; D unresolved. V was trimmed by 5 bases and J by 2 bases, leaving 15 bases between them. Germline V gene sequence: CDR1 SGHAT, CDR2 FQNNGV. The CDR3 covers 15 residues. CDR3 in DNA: TGTGCCAGCAGCCCATTAACCGGAGGGAACTATGGCTACACCTTC. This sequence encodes CASSPLTGGNYGYTF.

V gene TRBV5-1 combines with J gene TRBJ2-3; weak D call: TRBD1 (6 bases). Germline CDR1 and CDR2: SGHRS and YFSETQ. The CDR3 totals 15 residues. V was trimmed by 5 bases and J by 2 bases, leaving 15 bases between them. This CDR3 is CASSTGHLDTDTQYF. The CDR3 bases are TGCGCCAGCAGTACGGGACATCTAGACACAGATACGCAGTATTTT.

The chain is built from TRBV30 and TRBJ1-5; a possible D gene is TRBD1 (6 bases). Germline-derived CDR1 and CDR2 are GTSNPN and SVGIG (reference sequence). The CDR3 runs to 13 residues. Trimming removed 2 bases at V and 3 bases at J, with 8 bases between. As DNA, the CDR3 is TGTGCCTGGAGTACAGGGAACAATCAGCCCCAGCATTTT. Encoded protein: CAWSTGNNQPQHF.

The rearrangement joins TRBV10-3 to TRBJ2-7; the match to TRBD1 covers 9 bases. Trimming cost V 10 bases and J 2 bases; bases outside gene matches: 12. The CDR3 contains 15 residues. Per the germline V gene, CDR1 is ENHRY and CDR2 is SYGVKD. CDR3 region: CATGGPGTGPYEQYF. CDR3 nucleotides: TGTGCCACAGGGGGTCCCGGGACAGGGCCCTACGAGCAGTACTTC.

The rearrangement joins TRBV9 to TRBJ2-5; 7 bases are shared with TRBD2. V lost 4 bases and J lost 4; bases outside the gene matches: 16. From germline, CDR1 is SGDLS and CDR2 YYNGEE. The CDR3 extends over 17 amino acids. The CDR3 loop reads CASSPGGTYWSRETQYF. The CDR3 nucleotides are TGTGCCAGCAGCCCGGGAGGAACGTATTGGTCTCGAGAGACCCAGTACTTC.

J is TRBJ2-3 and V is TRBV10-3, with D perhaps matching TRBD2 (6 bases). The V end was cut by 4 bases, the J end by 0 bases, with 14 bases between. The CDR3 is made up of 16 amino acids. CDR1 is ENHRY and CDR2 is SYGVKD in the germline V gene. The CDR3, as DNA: TGTGCCATCAGTGTCGGCGGGGCTGCTAGCACAGATACGCAGTATTTT. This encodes CAISVGGAASTDTQYF.

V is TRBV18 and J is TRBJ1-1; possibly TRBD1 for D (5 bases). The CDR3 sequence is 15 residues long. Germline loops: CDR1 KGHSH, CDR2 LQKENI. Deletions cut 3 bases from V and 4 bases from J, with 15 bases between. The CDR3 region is CASSPTEQAITEAFF. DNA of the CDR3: TGTGCCAGCTCACCGACAGAACAGGCGATCACTGAAGCTTTCTTT.

DNA of the CDR3: TGTGCCAGCTCACCGGACAGGGGCTCTGGGGCCAACGTCCTGACTTTC. Protein: CASSPDRGSGANVLTF. This chain connects TRBV18 to TRBJ2-6; TRBD1 agrees at 9 bases. CDR3 length: 16 amino acids. Germline V gene data show CDR1 as KGHSH and CDR2 as LQKENI. V shed 3 bases, J shed 0 bases, and the junction held 0 bases outside the gene matches. Filled out from reference TRBV18 and TRBJ2-6, the complete variable domain reads NAGVMQNPRHLVRRRGQEARLRCSPMKGHSHVYWYRQLPEEGLKFMVYLQKENIIDESGMPKERFSAEFPKEGPSILRIQQVVRGDSAAYFCASSPDRGSGANVLTFGAGSRLTVL.

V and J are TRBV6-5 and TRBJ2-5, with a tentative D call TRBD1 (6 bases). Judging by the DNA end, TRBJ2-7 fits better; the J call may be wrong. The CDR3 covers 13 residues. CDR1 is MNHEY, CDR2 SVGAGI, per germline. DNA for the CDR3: TGTGCCAGCAGCCTCGGACAGCCCTACGAGCAGTACTTC. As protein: CASSLGQPYEQYF.

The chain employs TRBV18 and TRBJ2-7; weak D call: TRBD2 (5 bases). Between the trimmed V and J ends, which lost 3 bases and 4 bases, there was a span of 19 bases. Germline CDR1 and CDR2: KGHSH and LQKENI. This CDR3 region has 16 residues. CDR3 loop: CASSPQMVGGIYEQYF. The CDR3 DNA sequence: TGTGCCAGCTCACCCCAAATGGTTGGAGGTATATACGAGCAGTACTTC.

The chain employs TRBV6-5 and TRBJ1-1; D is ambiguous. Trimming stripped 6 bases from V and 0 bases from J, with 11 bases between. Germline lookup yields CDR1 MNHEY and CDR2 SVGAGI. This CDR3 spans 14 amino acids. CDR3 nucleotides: TGTGCCAGCAGGAAGGAGGAAGTGAACACTGAAGCTTTCTTT. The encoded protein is CASRKEEVNTEAFF.

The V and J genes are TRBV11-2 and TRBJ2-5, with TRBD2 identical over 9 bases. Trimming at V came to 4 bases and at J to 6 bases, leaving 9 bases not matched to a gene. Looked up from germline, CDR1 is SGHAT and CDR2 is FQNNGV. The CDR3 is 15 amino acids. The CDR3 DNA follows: TGTGCCAGCAGCTCGCTGACTAGCGGTGGGAAGACCCAGTACTTC. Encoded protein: CASSSLTSGGKTQYF.

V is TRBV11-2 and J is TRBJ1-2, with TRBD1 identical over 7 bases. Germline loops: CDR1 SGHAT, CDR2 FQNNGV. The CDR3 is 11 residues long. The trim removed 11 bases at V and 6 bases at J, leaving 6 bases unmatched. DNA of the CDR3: TGTGCCCAGAGAGGGGGCGATGGCTACACCTTC. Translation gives CAQRGGDGYTF.

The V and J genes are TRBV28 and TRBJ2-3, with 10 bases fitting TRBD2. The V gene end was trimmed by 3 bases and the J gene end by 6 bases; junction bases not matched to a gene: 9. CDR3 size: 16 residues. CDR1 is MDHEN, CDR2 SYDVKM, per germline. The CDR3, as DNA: TGTGCCAGCAGTTTCTCTAGCGGGAGTGGATCGGATACGCAGTATTTT. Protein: CASSFSSGSGSDTQYF.

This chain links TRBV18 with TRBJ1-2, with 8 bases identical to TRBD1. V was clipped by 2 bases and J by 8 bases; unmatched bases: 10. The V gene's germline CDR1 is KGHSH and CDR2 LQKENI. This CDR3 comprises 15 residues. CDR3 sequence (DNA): TGTGCCAGCTCACCAAATCCGACAGGGGATTACGGCTACACCTTC. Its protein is CASSPNPTGDYGYTF.

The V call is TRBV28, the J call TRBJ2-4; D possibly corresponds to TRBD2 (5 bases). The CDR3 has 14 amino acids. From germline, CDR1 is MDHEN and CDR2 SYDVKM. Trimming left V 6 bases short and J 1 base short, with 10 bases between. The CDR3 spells CASSLSGAKNIQYF. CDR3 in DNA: TGTGCCAGCAGCCTCTCGGGGGCCAAAAACATTCAGTACTTC.

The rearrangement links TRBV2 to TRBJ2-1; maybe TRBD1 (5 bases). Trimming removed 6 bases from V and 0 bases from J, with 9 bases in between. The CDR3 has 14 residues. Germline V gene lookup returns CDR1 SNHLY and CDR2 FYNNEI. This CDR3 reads CASRQGSSYNEQFF. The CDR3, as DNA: TGTGCCAGCAGGCAGGGAAGCTCCTACAATGAGCAGTTCTTC.

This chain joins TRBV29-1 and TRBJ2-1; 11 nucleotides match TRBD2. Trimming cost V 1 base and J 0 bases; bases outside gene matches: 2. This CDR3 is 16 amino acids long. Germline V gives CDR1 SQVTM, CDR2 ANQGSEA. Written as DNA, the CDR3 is TGCAGCGTTGAAGGACTAGCGGGGAGCTCCTACAATGAGCAGTTCTTC. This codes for CSVEGLAGSSYNEQFF.